This T cell receptor (beta chain) came from a study of cytomegalovirus exposure and HLA in healthy donors. Vbeta (60) and Jbeta (13) primers were used in the PCR. Assay: immunoSEQ multiplex PCR; the TCRdb copy retains only in-frame clones and omits some. The sample consists of some 160,000 clones, approximately 80% of them appearing once. This CDR3 region has 13 residues. Trimming pared 1 base from V and 4 bases from J, leaving 5 bases between. Germline V gene data show CDR1 as SEHNR and CDR2 as FQNEAQ (reference sequence). This clonotype was sampled from a male donor in good health and CMV-seropositive. Sequenced sample: PBMCs. The chain links TRBV7-9 to TRBJ1-3; D remains ambiguous. CDR3 bases: TGTGCCAGCAGCTTAGGGCTCGGAAACACCATATATTTT. Residues: CASSLGLGNTIYF.